This TCR beta chain comes out of a study of shared clonotypes between healthy human individuals. Using immunoSEQ multiplex PCR, the repertoire was profiled, and TCRdb retains in-frame clones only, with some absent. This table has 850,000 to 1,200,000 clones, roughly 70% appearing once. The CDR3 is made up of 13 amino acids. Germline values: CDR1 GTSNPN, CDR2 SVGIG (reference sequence). V dropped 0 bases and J dropped 11 bases, with 14 bases sitting between them. There were only Caucasian adults among the donors, and all lived in Nashville, Tennessee. The sample holds a few counts of this clone. The sequence derives from a man between 18 and 35 years old in good health. The sample comprised memory CD4+ T cells sorted from blood. Subset here: CD45RA-negative fraction. This chain connects TRBV30 to TRBJ1-5; perhaps TRBD1 as D (6 bases). CDR3 region: CAWSVKGEGSQHF. The CDR3 nucleotides are TGTGCCTGGAGTGTAAAGGGGGAAGGATCCCAGCATTTT.